The present T cell receptor (beta chain) was sequenced within a study of blood T cell repertoires in COVID-19. This CDR3 is 15 amino acids long. V dropped 10 bases and J dropped 3; count of bases not matched to a gene: 10. Germline V gives CDR1 SGHTA, CDR2 FQGNSA. Data came from immunoSEQ multiplex PCR; TCRdb stores just in-frame clones and leaves some out. The sample gives some 290,000 clones, around 89% of which show up once; more than 0.85% is in the top ten. Patients in Seattle were enrolled during active infection, then followed longitudinally. The receptor was derived from a middle-aged woman with COVID-19, enrolled during active disease. The V and J genes are TRBV7-2 and TRBJ1-1, with 11 bases aligning to TRBD1. Sequencing used peripheral blood. This CDR3 is CATSWTGGLDTEAFF. As DNA, the CDR3 is TGTGCCACTTCCTGGACAGGGGGCTTGGACACTGAAGCTTTCTTT.